Here is one T cell receptor beta chain with its context. Profiling relied on immunoSEQ multiplex PCR, and the TCRdb table lists in-frame clones only, not all of them. This sample carries tens of thousands of clones, around 93% of them seen once, and the ten largest clones take about 8.6%. Germline-derived CDR1 and CDR2 are WNHNN and SYGVQD (reference sequence). The CDR3 sequence is 17 residues long. V lost 7 bases, J lost 1 base, and 22 bases lay in between. The sample belongs to a study of PD-1 and CTLA-4 blockade in melanoma. The sample in question was CD8+ T cells from peripheral blood, obtained from a patient given anti-PD-1 treatment. This receptor was taken from a human donor with melanoma. The chain recombines TRBV10-1 with TRBJ2-5, with a possible D match to TRBD1 (6 bases). Here the CDR3 DNA reads TGCGCCAGCAAAAGCCGGACAGCTCATAAGGGCCAAGAGACCCAGTACTTC. Its protein product is CASKSRTAHKGQETQYF.